Below are 2 T cell receptor beta chains sequenced from a single sample in a study of cytomegalovirus exposure and HLA in healthy donors. The PCR used 60 Vbeta and 13 Jbeta primers. Measured with immunoSEQ multiplex PCR; TCRdb has only the in-frame clones, and not every one. Of roughly 230,000 clones in the sample, about nine tenths were seen once. The sequenced sample was PBMCs. The receptor set was obtained from a girl under 10 years old in good health and CMV-seronegative.

This chain connects TRBV4-2 to TRBJ2-3; 7 positions agree with TRBD1. This CDR3 contains 14 residues. The V gene end was trimmed by 8 bases and the J gene end by 4 bases; junction bases not matched to a gene: 9. The germline gives CDR1 LGHNA, CDR2 YNFKEQ. The CDR3 region has the DNA TGTGCCAGCGGCCCTACAGGGGTGGCAGATACGCAGTATTTT. It yields the protein CASGPTGVADTQYF.

The chain joins TRBV6-5 to TRBJ1-1; 9 bases match TRBD1. The CDR3 length is 14 residues. Trimming removed 5 bases from V and 0 bases from J; junction bases left unmatched: 1. Germline CDR1 reads MNHEY; CDR2 reads SVGAGI. The CDR3 coding sequence is TGTGCCAGCAGTGGACAGGGGATGAACACTGAAGCTTTCTTT. The encoded protein is CASSGQGMNTEAFF.